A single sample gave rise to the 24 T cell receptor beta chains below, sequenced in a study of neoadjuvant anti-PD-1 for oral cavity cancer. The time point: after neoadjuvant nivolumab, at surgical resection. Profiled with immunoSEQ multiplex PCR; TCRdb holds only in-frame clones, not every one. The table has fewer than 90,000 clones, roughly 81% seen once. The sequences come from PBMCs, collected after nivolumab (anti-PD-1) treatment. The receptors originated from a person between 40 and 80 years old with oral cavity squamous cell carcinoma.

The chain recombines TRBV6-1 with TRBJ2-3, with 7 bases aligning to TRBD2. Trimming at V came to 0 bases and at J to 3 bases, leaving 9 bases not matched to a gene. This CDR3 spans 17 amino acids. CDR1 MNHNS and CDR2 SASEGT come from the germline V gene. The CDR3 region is CASSEALGGRATDTQYF. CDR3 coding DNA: TGTGCCAGCAGTGAAGCGCTGGGGGGGAGGGCAACAGATACGCAGTATTTT.

CDR3 sequence: CASSPALNYGYTF. In nucleotides, the CDR3 is TGTGCCAGCAGTCCAGCCTTGAACTATGGCTACACCTTC. The chain employs TRBV6-6 and TRBJ1-2; D gene ambiguous. CDR1 is MNHNY, CDR2 SVGAGI, per germline (reference sequence). The CDR3 is 13 amino acids. Trimming cost V 5 bases and J 2 bases, with 9 bases left between them.

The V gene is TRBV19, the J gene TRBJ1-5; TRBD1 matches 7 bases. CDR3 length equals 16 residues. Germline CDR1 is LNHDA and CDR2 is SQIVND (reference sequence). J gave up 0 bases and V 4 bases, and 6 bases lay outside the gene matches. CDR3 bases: TGTGCCAGTAGTACCGCAGGGGGAAATAGCAATCAGCCCCAGCATTTT. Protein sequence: CASSTAGGNSNQPQHF.

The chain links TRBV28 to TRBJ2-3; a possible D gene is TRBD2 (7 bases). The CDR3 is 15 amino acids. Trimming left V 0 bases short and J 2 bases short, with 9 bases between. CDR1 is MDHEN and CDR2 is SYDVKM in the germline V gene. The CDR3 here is CASSLWRGLTDTQYF. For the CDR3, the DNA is TGTGCCAGCAGTTTATGGCGGGGGCTCACAGATACGCAGTATTTT.

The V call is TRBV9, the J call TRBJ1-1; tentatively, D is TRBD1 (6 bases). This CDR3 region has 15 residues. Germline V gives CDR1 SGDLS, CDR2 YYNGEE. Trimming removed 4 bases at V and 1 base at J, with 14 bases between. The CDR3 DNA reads TGTGCCAGCAGCCAATCGGGGGGCTCGAACACTGAAGCTTTCTTT. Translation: CASSQSGGSNTEAFF.

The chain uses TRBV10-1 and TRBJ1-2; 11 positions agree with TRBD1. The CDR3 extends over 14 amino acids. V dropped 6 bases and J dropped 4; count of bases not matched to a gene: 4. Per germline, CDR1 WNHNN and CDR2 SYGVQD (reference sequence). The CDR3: CASSPGTGGYGYTF. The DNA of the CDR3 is TGCGCCAGCAGCCCCGGGACAGGGGGCTATGGCTACACCTTC.

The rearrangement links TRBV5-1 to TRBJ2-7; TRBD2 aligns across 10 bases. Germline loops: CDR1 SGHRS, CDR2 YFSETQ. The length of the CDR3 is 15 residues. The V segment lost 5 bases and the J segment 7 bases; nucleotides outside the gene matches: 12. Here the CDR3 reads CASRASGSNAGEQYF. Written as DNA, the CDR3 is TGCGCCAGCAGGGCTAGCGGGAGTAATGCGGGAGAGCAGTACTTC.

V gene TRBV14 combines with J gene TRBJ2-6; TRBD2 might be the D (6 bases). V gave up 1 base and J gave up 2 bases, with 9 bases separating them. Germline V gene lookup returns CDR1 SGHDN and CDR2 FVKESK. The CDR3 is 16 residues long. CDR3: CASSQVGGTGANVLTF. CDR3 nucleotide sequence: TGTGCCAGCAGCCAAGTTGGGGGGACTGGGGCCAACGTCCTGACTTTC.

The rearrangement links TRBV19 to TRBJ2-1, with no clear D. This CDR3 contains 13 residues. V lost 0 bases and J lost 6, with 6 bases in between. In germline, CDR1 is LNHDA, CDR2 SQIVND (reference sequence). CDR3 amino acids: CASSIDPGNEQFF. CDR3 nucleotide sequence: TGTGCCAGTAGTATAGATCCGGGCAATGAGCAGTTCTTC.

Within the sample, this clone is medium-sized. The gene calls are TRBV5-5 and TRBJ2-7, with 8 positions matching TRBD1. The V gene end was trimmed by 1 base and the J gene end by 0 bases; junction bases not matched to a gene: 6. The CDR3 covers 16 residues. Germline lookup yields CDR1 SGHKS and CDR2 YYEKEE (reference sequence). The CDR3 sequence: CASSLLAGQASYEQYF. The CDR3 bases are TGTGCCAGCAGCTTGTTGGCGGGACAGGCCTCCTACGAGCAGTACTTC.

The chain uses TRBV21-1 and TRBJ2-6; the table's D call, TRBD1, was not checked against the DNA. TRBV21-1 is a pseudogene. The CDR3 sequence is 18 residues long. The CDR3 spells CASRHNEGEISGANVLTF. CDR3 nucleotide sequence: TGTGCCAGCAGACACAACGAGGGGGAGATCTCTGGGGCCAACGTCCTGACTTTC.

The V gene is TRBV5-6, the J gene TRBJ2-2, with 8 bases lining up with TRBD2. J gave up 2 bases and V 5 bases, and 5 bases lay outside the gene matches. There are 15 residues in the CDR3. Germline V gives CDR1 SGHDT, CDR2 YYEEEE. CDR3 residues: CASRIAGINTGELFF. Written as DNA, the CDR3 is TGTGCCAGCAGGATAGCGGGAATTAACACCGGGGAGCTGTTTTTT.

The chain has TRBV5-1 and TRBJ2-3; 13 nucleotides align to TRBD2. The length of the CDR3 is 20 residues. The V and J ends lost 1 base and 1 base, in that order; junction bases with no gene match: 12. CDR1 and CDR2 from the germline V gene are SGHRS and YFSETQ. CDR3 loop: CASSLWSGTSGIGGTDTQYF. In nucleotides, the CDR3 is TGCGCCAGCAGCTTGTGGTCCGGGACTAGCGGGATTGGGGGCACAGATACGCAGTATTTT.

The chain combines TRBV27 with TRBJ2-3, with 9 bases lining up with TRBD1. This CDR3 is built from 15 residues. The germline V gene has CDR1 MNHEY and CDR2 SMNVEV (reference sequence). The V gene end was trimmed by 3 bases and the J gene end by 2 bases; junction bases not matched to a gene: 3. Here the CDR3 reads CASSLDRGLTDTQYF. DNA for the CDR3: TGTGCCAGCAGTTTGGACAGGGGCCTCACAGATACGCAGTATTTT.

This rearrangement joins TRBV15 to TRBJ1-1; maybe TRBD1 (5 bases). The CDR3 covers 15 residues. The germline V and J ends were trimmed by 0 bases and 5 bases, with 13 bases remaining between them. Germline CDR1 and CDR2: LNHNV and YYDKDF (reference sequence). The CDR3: CATSRDTGDSTEAFF. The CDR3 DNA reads TGTGCCACCAGCAGAGATACAGGCGACTCTACTGAAGCTTTCTTT. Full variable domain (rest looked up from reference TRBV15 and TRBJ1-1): DAMVIQNPRYQVTQFGKPVTLSCSQTLNHNVMYWYQQKSSQAPKLLFHYYDKDFNNEADTPDNFQSRRPNTSFCFLDIRSPGLGDTAMYLCATSRDTGDSTEAFFGQGTRLTVV.

The CDR3 DNA reads as TGTGCCAGCAGTTGGACCGACGCGAACACCGGGGAGCTGTTTTTT. This gives the protein CASSWTDANTGELFF. The V gene is TRBV6-5, the J gene TRBJ2-2, with D unresolved. Trimming took off 4 bases at V and 0 bases at J, with 9 bases between the two ends. CDR3 length: 15 amino acids. Germline values: CDR1 MNHEY, CDR2 SVGAGI.

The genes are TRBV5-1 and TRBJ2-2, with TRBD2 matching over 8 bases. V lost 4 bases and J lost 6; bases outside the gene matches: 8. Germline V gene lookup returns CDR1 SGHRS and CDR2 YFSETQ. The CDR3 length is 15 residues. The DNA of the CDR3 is TGCGCCAGCAGCCTATTAGCGGGACCGGCCGGGGAGCTGTTTTTT. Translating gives CASSLLAGPAGELFF.

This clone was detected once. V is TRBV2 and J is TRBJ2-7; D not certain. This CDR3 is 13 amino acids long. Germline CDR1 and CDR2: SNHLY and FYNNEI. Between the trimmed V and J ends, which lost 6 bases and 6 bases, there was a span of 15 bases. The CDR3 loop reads CASSDKTASEQYF. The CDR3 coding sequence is TGTGCCAGCAGCGATAAGACGGCTTCCGAGCAGTACTTC.

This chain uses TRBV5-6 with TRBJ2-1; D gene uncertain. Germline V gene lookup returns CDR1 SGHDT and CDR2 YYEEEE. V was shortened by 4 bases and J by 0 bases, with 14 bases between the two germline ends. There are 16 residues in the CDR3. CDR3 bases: TGTGCCAGCAGCACCAACTTGACACACTCCTACAATGAGCAGTTCTTC. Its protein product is CASSTNLTHSYNEQFF.

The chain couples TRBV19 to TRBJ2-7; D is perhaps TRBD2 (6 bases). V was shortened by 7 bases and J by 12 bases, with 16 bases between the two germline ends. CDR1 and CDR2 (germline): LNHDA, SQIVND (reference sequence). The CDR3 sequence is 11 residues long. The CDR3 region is CASKCPPGAYF. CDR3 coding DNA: TGTGCCAGTAAATGTCCCCCGGGAGCGTACTTC. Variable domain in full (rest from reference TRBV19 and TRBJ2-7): DGGITQSPKYLFRKEGQNVTLSCEQNLNHDAMYWYRQDPGQGLRLIYYSQIVNDFQKGDIAEGYSVSREKKESFPLTVTSAQKNPTAFYLCASKCPPGAYFGPGTRLTVT.

CDR3 bases: TGTGCCAGCAGAATTATGGGGGCTAACGAGCAGTACTTC. It encodes CASRIMGANEQYF. This chain joins TRBV27 and TRBJ2-7; D perhaps matches TRBD1 (6 bases). The CDR3 contains 13 residues. Trimming pared 6 bases from V and 5 bases from J, leaving 14 bases between. From germline, CDR1 is MNHEY and CDR2 SMNVEV (reference sequence).

CDR3 DNA: TGTGCCAGCAGCATTGACGGAACCTACGAGCAGTACTTC. This encodes CASSIDGTYEQYF. V is TRBV28 and J is TRBJ2-7; D gene unclear. CDR1 is MDHEN, CDR2 SYDVKM, per germline. There are 13 residues in the CDR3. V dropped 6 bases and J dropped 2 bases, with 11 bases sitting between them.

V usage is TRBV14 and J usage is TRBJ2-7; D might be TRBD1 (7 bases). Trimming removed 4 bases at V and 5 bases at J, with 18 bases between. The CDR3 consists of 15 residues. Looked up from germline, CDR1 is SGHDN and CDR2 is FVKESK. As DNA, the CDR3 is TGTGCCAGCAGCCCCCAGGGGGGCCGGATAGACGAGCAGTACTTC. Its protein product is CASSPQGGRIDEQYF.

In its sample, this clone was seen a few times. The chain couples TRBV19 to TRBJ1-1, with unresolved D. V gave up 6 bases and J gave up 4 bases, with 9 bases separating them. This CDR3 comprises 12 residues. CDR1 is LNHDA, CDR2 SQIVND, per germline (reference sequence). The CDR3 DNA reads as TGTGCCAGTAGGGCCAGAAGCACTGAAGCTTTCTTT. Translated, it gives CASRARSTEAFF. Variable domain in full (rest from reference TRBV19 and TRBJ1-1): DGGITQSPKYLFRKEGQNVTLSCEQNLNHDAMYWYRQDPGQGLRLIYYSQIVNDFQKGDIAEGYSVSREKKESFPLTVTSAQKNPTAFYLCASRARSTEAFFGQGTRLTVV.